This TCR beta chain was retrieved from a study of molecular identifiers for immune sequencing clone quantification. Study summary: Five portions were made in replicates from RNA of roughly 20,000 or 100,000 naive CD8 cells, and four underwent sequencing.

A CD8+CD4-CCR7+CD45RA+ gate was used to sort naive CD8 T cells. Previously described methods and listed TCR primers were employed for the bulk TCR libraries. TCRdb reprocessed the PCR reads via MiXCR and lists one record per CDR3 protein. The table has 550,000 to 750,000 distinct CDR3 sequences, just under 20% seen once. V was trimmed by 6 bases and J by 3 bases, leaving 11 bases between them. This CDR3 is 13 amino acids long. Germline V gene sequence: CDR1 MNHEY, CDR2 SVGEGT. Study-level findings and limits: Molecules of identical TCR sharing a barcode could underestimate highly expanded clone sizes.

In this sample, this clonotype turned up many times. As yet, its antigen is unknown. J is TRBJ1-1 and V is TRBV6-2 or TRBV6-3; D might be TRBD1 (5 bases). This sequence was found in a human donor in good health. Some libraries in this study had Jurkat cell RNA spiked in. What was sequenced was naive CD8+ T cells from blood, with Jurkat cell RNA spiked in. Regarding subset: FACS-sorted CD8+CD4-CCR7+CD45RA+ naive T cells. For the CDR3, the DNA is TGTGCCAGCAGCTGGGACTTCGACACTGAAGCTTTCTTT. Its translation: CASSWDFDTEAFF.